The 24 T cell receptor beta chains given below trace back to one sample, sequenced in a study of vaccination and CD4 T cells after COVID-19. Cultured CD4+ T-cell DNA underwent Oncomine TCR Beta short-read sequencing. TCRdb ran MiXCR on the PCR reads and lists one entry per CDR3 protein. This table holds more than 15,000 distinct CDR3 sequences, around 40% found once. These receptors have no known antigen. As to treatment: roughly 10-day PBMC culture with coronavirus spike peptide pools or control peptides (ViraFEST assay). The material sequenced was CD4+ T cells from blood, cultured in vitro, taken after SARS-CoV-2 vaccination. These receptors originate from a human donor who had recovered from COVID-19.

V and J are TRBV14 and TRBJ1-5; D perhaps matches TRBD1 (5 bases). The CDR3 has 17 residues. Germline V gene data show CDR1 as SGHDN and CDR2 as FVKESK. Trimming took 1 base from V and 1 from J, leaving 14 bases between them. This CDR3 is CASSQGREGPSNQPQHF. The CDR3 coding sequence is TGTGCCAGCAGCCAAGGCAGGGAAGGTCCCAGCAATCAGCCCCAGCATTTT.

V gene TRBV6-5 combines with J gene TRBJ1-1; D perhaps matches TRBD1 (5 bases). The length of the CDR3 is 12 residues. Germline-derived CDR1 and CDR2 are MNHEY and SVGAGI. With 4 bases removed from V and 11 bases from J, the gap between germline ends came to 14 bases. CDR3 bases: TGTGCCAGCAGTTCCTCTCAGGGAGCGGCTTTCTTT. Its protein is CASSSSQGAAFF.

This clonotype showed up just a few times. V gene TRBV4-3 combines with J gene TRBJ2-3; D ambiguous. Germline values: CDR1 LGHNA, CDR2 YSLEER. This CDR3 has 14 amino acids. V lost 0 bases and J 3 bases, leaving 7 bases between the germline ends. The CDR3 protein is CASSQDYRTDTQYF. The CDR3 DNA sequence: TGCGCCAGCAGCCAAGATTATCGAACAGATACGCAGTATTTT.

The chain employs TRBV11-2 and TRBJ2-3; D may be TRBD1 (6 bases). This CDR3 has 15 amino acids. Germline-derived CDR1 and CDR2 are SGHAT and FQNNGV. Trimming cost V 0 bases and J 2 bases, with 9 bases left between them. CDR3 nucleotides: TGTGCCAGCAGCTTAGACAGGGGAGCCACAGATACGCAGTATTTT. Translated, it gives CASSLDRGATDTQYF.

This clonotype was observed once. This chain joins TRBV20-1 and TRBJ2-1, with D uncertain. CDR3 length equals 11 residues. The germline V gene encodes CDR1 DFQATT and CDR2 SNEGSKA (reference sequence). Trimming removed 5 bases at V and 14 bases at J, with 16 bases between. The CDR3 loop is CSAPLSVREFF. CDR3 DNA: TGCAGTGCTCCCCTCTCTGTTAGGGAGTTCTTC.

The chain couples TRBV28 to TRBJ1-1, with a tentative D call TRBD1 (5 bases). The V gene's germline CDR1 is MDHEN and CDR2 SYDVKM. Trimming left V 2 bases short and J 2 bases short, with 9 bases between. The CDR3 runs to 14 residues. The CDR3 spells CASSLIRANTEAFF. CDR3 DNA: TGTGCCAGCAGTTTAATCAGGGCCAACACTGAAGCTTTCTTT.

This clonotype was counted between two and nine times. The DNA for the CDR3 is TGTGCCAGCAGCTTACTGTCATTACCCTACGAGCAGTACTTC. It codes for CASSLLSLPYEQYF. V is TRBV11-3 and J is TRBJ2-7, with D unresolved. CDR1 is SGHNT, CDR2 YENEEA, per germline. Trimming pared 2 bases from V and 2 bases from J, leaving 10 bases between. The CDR3 consists of 14 residues.

V gene TRBV7-6 combines with J gene TRBJ2-2; D not resolved. Germline CDR1 reads SGHVS; CDR2 reads FNYEAQ. The CDR3 has 14 residues. V lost 1 base, J lost 7 bases, and 10 bases lay in between. DNA of the CDR3: TGTGCCAGCAGCTTAGAGATTGACCGCGGGGAGCTGTTTTTT. Amino acids: CASSLEIDRGELFF.

V usage is TRBV20-1 and J usage is TRBJ1-2; possible D gene TRBD1, 5 bases. The CDR3 runs to 15 residues. V dropped 0 bases and J dropped 0 bases, with 11 bases sitting between them. Germline-derived CDR1 and CDR2 are DFQATT and SNEGSKA (reference sequence). The CDR3 is CSARDFRGTNYGYTF. In DNA form, the CDR3 reads TGCAGTGCTAGAGATTTTAGGGGAACTAACTATGGCTACACCTTC.

This sequence joins TRBV20-1 and TRBJ1-5; the match to TRBD1 covers 9 bases. CDR3 length: 16 residues. Germline values: CDR1 DFQATT, CDR2 SNEGSKA (reference sequence). With 0 bases clipped from V and 5 bases from J, the junction kept 8 bases outside the gene matches. CDR3 region: CSARDPRTGDYQPQHF. CDR3 in DNA: TGCAGTGCTAGAGATCCACGGACAGGGGACTATCAGCCCCAGCATTTT.

This clonotype occurred a few times. The chain couples TRBV27 to TRBJ2-1; a possible D gene is TRBD2 (7 bases). In germline, CDR1 is MNHEY, CDR2 SMNVEV (reference sequence). V was cut by 1 base and J by 12 bases, with 16 bases left in between. The CDR3 runs 14 residues. The CDR3 sequence: CASSLLVKGGVQFF. As DNA, the CDR3 is TGTGCCAGCAGTTTATTAGTGAAGGGGGGGGTGCAGTTCTTC.

This clonotype was detected a few times. At one end, the junction sequence differs from germline, possibly due to a read error. V gene TRBV12-3 or TRBV12-4 combines with J gene TRBJ2-1, with 10 bases identical to TRBD2. There are 14 residues in the CDR3. The CDR3 DNA reads as TGTGCCAGCAGTCTAGCGGGAGCCTTAGATGAGCAGTTCTTC. It is translated as CASSLAGALDEQFF.

The table lists this clonotype with a few counts. The chain links TRBV6-1 to TRBJ1-2; D unclear. Between the trimmed V and J ends, which lost 7 bases and 8 bases, there was a span of 17 bases. The CDR3 runs 13 residues. Germline CDR1 and CDR2: MNHNS and SASEGT. The CDR3 bases are TGTGCCAGCACTTCTACCCCCTCCGGGGGCTACACCTTC. Protein: CASTSTPSGGYTF.

The rearrangement links TRBV7-9 to TRBJ1-2; 10 bases fit TRBD1. Germline CDR1 is SEHNR and CDR2 is FQNEAQ (reference sequence). The CDR3 is 15 residues long. Germline trimming cut 3 bases from V and 4 bases from J; bases unmatched to any gene: 5. The DNA for the CDR3 is TGTGCCAGCAGCTTGGGACAGGGGCTGCCCTATGGCTACACCTTC. Translating gives CASSLGQGLPYGYTF.

The rearrangement links TRBV7-8 to TRBJ2-4, with D tentatively TRBD2 (5 bases). Germline V CDR1 and CDR2: SGHVS, FQNEAQ. Trimming pared 5 bases from V and 0 bases from J, leaving 20 bases between. This CDR3 is built from 18 residues. DNA for the CDR3: TGTGCCAGCAGCCCGCGGGCCTCCCGGCAAGGAGCCAAAAACATTCAGTACTTC. The encoded protein is CASSPRASRQGAKNIQYF. Complete variable domain (other parts from reference TRBV7-8 and TRBJ2-4): GAGVSQSPRYKVAKRGQDVALRCDPISGHVSLFWYQQALGQGPEFLTYFQNEAQLDKSGLPSDRFFAERPEGSVSTLKIQRTQQEDSAVYLCASSPRASRQGAKNIQYFGAGTRLSVL.

This chain links TRBV6-1 with TRBJ2-7, with 7 positions matching TRBD2. The CDR3 extends over 13 amino acids. Germline V CDR1 and CDR2: MNHNS, SASEGT. Trimming removed 6 bases from V and 3 bases from J; junction bases left unmatched: 5. The chain's CDR3 is CASRPSGDYEQYF. CDR3 sequence (DNA): TGTGCCAGCAGACCCAGCGGGGACTACGAGCAGTACTTC.

There are a few counts of this clonotype. The chain is built from TRBV20-1 and TRBJ2-1, with 9 bases identical to TRBD2. The CDR3 is 16 residues long. Trimming at V came to 0 bases and at J to 9 bases, leaving 12 bases not matched to a gene. Germline V gives CDR1 DFQATT, CDR2 SNEGSKA (reference sequence). The CDR3 sequence is CSARDYATSGTSEQFF. For the CDR3, the DNA is TGCAGTGCTAGAGATTACGCGACTAGCGGTACAAGTGAGCAGTTCTTC.

This clonotype occurred a few times. The chain has TRBV11-2 and TRBJ2-5; 9 nucleotides match TRBD1. Losses at the gene ends were 4 bases for V and 1 base for J; bases not matched to a gene: 4. Germline assignment: CDR1 SGHAT and CDR2 FQNNGV. The length of the CDR3 is 15 residues. The CDR3 nucleotides are TGTGCCAGCAGCTCCGGGGACAGGGTCCAAGAGACCCAGTACTTC. Its protein is CASSSGDRVQETQYF.

The table lists this clonotype with a few counts. This chain uses TRBV20-1 with TRBJ1-5, with 7 bases matching TRBD1. Germline V gives CDR1 DFQATT, CDR2 SNEGSKA (reference sequence). This CDR3 region has 13 residues. V lost 3 bases, J lost 3 bases, and 2 bases stayed unmatched. The DNA for the CDR3 is TGCAGTGCTAGCGAGGGGGCCAATCAGCCCCAGCATTTT. Amino acids: CSASEGANQPQHF.

CDR3 coding DNA: TGTGCCAGCACCCCTGTGGCTGGAAACACCATATATTTT. This encodes CASTPVAGNTIYF. The chain couples TRBV11-2 to TRBJ1-3; the D is unclear. Looked up from germline, CDR1 is SGHAT and CDR2 is FQNNGV. With 7 bases removed from V and 2 bases from J, the gap between germline ends came to 9 bases. The CDR3 totals 13 residues. The full variable domain, completed using reference TRBV11-2 and TRBJ1-3, is EAGVAQSPRYKIIEKRQSVAFWCNPISGHATLYWYQQILGQGPKLLIQFQNNGVVDDSQLPKDRFSAERLKGVDSTLKIQPAKLEDSAVYLCASTPVAGNTIYFGEGSWLTVV.

The chain is built from TRBV5-1 and TRBJ1-5; TRBD1 might be the D (5 bases). The germline V gene has CDR1 SGHRS and CDR2 YFSETQ. The CDR3 length is 15 residues. Between the trimmed V and J ends, which lost 1 base and 1 base, there was a span of 9 bases. The CDR3 here is CASSLSPGSNQPQHF. CDR3 nucleotide sequence: TGCGCCAGCAGCTTGTCTCCAGGGAGCAATCAGCCCCAGCATTTT. Based on the CDR3 plus reference TRBV5-1 and TRBJ1-5, the full variable domain is KAGVTQTPRYLIKTRGQQVTLSCSPISGHRSVSWYQQTPGQGLQFLFEYFSETQRNKGNFPGRFSGRQFSNSRSEMNVSTLELGDSALYLCASSLSPGSNQPQHFGDGTRLSIL.

The rearrangement joins TRBV7-9 to TRBJ2-2; 7 bases map to TRBD2. Per germline, CDR1 SEHNR and CDR2 FQNEAQ (reference sequence). CDR3 length: 15 amino acids. V was pared by 5 bases and J by 3 bases, with 6 bases of the junction left unmatched. The CDR3 sequence is CASSKRDRDTGELFF. CDR3 bases: TGTGCCAGCAGCAAGCGGGATAGGGACACCGGGGAGCTGTTTTTT.

This clonotype occurred a few times. The chain has TRBV15 and TRBJ1-2; 8 bases match TRBD1. V was pared by 1 base and J by 4 bases, with 5 bases of the junction left unmatched. CDR3 length: 15 residues. From germline, CDR1 is LNHNV and CDR2 YYDKDF (reference sequence). The CDR3 region is CATSRGSQGAYGYTF. The CDR3, as DNA: TGTGCCACCAGCAGAGGCTCTCAGGGGGCCTATGGCTACACCTTC.

V gene TRBV19 combines with J gene TRBJ2-2; weak D call: TRBD1 (6 bases). V lost 4 bases and J lost 0, with 9 bases in between. The CDR3 is made up of 15 amino acids. Germline V CDR1 and CDR2: LNHDA, SQIVND (reference sequence). This CDR3 reads CASSTRTANTGELFF. The DNA of the CDR3 is TGTGCCAGTAGTACCCGGACAGCGAACACCGGGGAGCTGTTTTTT.